This record covers a single TCR beta chain. As yet, its antigen is unknown. The data originate from a study of cytomegalovirus exposure and HLA in healthy donors. Findings and limits, study-wide: Immune exposure was documented only through CMV serostatus. In a later analysis, at a false discovery rate of 0.05, 16,951 TCR beta sequences matched HLA alleles.

Primers: 60 Vbeta forward and 13 Jbeta reverse. Method: immunoSEQ multiplex PCR; TCRdb's copy keeps in-frame clones and lacks some. The sample lists under 200,000 clones; 65% to 80% were seen once. In germline, CDR1 is SGHTS, CDR2 YDEGEE. This CDR3 contains 15 residues. Unmatched junction bases numbered 6, after V lost 6 bases and J lost 0 bases. The TCR was taken from a woman between 45 and 60 years old in good health and CMV-seropositive. This chain links TRBV5-8 with TRBJ2-1, with 7 bases lining up with TRBD1. Sequencing was carried out using PBMCs. Here the CDR3 reads CASIRTGSSYNEQFF. CDR3 nucleotides: TGTGCCAGCATCAGGACAGGAAGCTCCTACAATGAGCAGTTCTTC.